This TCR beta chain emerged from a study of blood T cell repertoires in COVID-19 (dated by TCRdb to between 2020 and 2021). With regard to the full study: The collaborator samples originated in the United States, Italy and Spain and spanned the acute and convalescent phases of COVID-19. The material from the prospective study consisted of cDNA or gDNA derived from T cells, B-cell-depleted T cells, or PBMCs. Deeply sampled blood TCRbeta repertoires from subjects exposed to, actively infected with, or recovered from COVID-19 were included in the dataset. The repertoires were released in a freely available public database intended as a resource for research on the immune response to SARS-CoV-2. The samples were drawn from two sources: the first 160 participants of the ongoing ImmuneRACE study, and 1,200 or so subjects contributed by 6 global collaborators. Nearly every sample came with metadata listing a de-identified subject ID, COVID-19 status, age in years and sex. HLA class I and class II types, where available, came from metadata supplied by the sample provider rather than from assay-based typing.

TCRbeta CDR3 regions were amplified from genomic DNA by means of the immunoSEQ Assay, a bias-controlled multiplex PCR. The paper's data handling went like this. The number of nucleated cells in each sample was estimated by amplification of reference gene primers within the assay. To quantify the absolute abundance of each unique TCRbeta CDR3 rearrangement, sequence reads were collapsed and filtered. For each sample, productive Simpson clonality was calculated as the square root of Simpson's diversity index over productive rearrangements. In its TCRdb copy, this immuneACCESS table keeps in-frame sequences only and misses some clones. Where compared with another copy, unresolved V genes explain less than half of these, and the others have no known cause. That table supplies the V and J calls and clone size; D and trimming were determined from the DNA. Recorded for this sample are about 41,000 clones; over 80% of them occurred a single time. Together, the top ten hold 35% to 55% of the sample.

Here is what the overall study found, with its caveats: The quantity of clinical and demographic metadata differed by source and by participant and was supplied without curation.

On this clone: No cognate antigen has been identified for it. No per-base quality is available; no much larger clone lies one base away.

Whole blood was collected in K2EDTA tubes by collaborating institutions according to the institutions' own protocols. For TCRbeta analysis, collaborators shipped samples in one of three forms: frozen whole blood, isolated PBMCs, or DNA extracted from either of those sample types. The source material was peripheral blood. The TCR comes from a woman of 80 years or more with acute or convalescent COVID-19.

The base sequence is TGTGCCAGCAGCTTAGCGCTAGGGGCCACTGAAGCTTTCTTT. This gives the protein CASSLALGATEAFF. Recombination connected TRBV7-8 to TRBJ1-1; the D gene is possibly TRBD1, with 5 bases matching. The CDR3 has 14 amino acids, counting the end cysteine and phenylalanine. Just CDR3 DNA is preserved here, 42 bases in frame from base 1. As encoded in the germline V gene, CDR1 is SGHVS while CDR2 is FQNEAQ. V was cut back by 0 bases and J by 4 bases, leaving a gap of 9 bases between them.